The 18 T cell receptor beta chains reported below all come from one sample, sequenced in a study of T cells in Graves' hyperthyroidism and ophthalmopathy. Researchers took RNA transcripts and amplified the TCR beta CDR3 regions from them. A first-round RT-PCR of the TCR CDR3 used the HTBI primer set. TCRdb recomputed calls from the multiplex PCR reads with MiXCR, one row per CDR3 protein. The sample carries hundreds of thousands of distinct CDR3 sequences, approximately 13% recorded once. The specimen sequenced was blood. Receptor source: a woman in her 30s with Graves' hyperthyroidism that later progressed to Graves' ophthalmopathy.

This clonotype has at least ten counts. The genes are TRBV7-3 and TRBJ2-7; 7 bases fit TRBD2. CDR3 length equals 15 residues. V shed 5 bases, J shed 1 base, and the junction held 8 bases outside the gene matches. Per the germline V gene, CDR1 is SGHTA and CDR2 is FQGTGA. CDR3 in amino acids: CASSPGASGSYEQYF. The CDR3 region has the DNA TGTGCCAGCAGCCCCGGGGCTAGCGGATCCTACGAGCAGTACTTC.

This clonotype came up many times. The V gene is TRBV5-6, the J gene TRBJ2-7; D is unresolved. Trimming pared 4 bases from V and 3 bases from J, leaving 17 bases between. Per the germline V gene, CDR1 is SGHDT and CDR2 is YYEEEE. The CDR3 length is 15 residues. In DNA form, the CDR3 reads TGTGCCAGCAGCCCCCGGGCTCGGCCAGTCTACGAGCAGTACTTC. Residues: CASSPRARPVYEQYF.

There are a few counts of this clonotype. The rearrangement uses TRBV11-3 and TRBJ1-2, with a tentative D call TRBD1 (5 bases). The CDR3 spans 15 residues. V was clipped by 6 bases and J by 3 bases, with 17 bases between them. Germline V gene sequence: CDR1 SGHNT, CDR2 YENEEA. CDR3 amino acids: CASSPGDSAHYGYTF. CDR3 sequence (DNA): TGTGCCAGCAGTCCCGGGGACTCCGCTCACTATGGCTACACCTTC.

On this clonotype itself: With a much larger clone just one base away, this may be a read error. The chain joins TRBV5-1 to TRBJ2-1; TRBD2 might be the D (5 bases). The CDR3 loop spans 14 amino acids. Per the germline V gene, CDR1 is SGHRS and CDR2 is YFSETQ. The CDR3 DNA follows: TGCGCCAGCAGCTTGGAGGGAGCGTACAATGAGCAGCTCTTC. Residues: CASSLEGAYNEQLF. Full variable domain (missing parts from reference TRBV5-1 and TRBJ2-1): KAGVTQTPRYLIKTRGQQVTLSCSPISGHRSVSWYQQTPGQGLQFLFEYFSETQRNKGNFPGRFSGRQFSNSRSEMNVSTLELGDSALYLCASSLEGAYNEQLFGPGTRLTVL.

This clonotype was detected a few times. The CDR3 loop reads CASSYSIYTSYEQYF. CDR3 nucleotide sequence: TGTGCCAGCAGTTACTCGATTTACACCTCCTACGAGCAGTACTTC. The chain joins TRBV6-5 to TRBJ2-7; no firm D call. V dropped 0 bases and J dropped 0 bases, with 9 bases sitting between them. Germline-derived CDR1 and CDR2 are MNHEY and SVGAGI. The CDR3 consists of 15 residues.

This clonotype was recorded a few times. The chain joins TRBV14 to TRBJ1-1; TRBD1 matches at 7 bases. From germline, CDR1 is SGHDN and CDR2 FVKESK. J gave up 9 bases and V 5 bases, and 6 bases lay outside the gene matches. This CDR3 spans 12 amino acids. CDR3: CASSADRVKAFF. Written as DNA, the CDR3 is TGTGCCAGCAGCGCCGACAGGGTGAAAGCTTTCTTT.

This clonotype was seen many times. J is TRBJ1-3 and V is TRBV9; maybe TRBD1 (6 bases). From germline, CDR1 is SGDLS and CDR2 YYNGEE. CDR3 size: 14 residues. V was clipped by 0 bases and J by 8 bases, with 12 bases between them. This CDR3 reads CASSVGPKGDTIYF. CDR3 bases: TGTGCCAGCAGCGTAGGCCCTAAGGGGGACACCATATATTTT.

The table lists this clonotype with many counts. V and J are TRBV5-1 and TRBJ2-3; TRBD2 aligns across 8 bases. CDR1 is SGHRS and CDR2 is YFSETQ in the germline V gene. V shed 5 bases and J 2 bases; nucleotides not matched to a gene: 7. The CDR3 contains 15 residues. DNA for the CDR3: TGCGCCAGCAGTCCACTAGCGGTACTCACAGATACGCAGTATTTT. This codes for CASSPLAVLTDTQYF.

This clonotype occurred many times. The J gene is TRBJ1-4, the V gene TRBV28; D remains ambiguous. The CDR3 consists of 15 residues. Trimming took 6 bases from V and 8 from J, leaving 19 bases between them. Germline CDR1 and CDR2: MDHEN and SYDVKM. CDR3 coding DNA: TGTGCCAGCAGCGTAGACGGTAGGAGCGGGGAAAAACTGTTTTTT. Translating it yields CASSVDGRSGEKLFF.

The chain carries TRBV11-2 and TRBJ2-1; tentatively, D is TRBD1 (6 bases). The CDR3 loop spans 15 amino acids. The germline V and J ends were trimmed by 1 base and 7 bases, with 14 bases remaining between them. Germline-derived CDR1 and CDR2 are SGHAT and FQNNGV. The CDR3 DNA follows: TGTGCCAGCAGCTTAGCCAGGGGCCCTTGGAATGAGCAGTTCTTC. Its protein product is CASSLARGPWNEQFF.

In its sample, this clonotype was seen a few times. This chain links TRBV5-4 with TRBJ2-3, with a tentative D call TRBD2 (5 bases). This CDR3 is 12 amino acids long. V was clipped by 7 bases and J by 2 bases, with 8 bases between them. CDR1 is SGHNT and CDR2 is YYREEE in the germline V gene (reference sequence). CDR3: CASGRITDTQYF. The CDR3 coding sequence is TGTGCCAGCGGGAGAATCACAGATACGCAGTATTTT.

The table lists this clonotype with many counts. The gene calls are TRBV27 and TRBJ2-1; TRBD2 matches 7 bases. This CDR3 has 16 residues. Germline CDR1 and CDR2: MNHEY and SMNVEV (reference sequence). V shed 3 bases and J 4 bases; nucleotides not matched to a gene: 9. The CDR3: CASSFGAGALYNEQFF. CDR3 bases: TGTGCCAGCAGTTTCGGGGCGGGAGCCCTGTACAATGAGCAGTTCTTC.

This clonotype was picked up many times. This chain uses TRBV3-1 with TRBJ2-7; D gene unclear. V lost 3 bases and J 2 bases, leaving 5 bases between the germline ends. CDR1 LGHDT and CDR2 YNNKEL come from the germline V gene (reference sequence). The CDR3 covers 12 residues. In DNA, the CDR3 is TGTGCCAGCAGCCAGATGGCCTACGAGCAGTACTTC. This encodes CASSQMAYEQYF.

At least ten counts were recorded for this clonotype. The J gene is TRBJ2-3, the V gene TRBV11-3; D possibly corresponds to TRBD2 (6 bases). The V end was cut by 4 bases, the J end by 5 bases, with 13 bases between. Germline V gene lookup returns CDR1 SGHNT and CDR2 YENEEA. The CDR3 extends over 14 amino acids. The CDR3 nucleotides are TGTGCCAGCAGCTCCCGGGAGTTGGAAGATACGCAGTATTTT. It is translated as CASSSRELEDTQYF.

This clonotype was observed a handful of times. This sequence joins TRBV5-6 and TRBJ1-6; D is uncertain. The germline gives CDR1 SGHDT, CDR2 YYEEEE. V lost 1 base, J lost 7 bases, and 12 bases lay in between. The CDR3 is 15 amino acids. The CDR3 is CASSLKGVINSPLHF. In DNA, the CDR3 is TGTGCCAGCAGCTTGAAGGGTGTAATAAATTCACCCCTCCACTTT.

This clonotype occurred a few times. The CDR3 DNA follows: TGTGCCAGCAGCCCTTTTAACAGTGGCACAGATACGCAGTATTTT. Protein: CASSPFNSGTDTQYF. This chain connects TRBV5-5 to TRBJ2-3, with no clear D. Germline CDR1 reads SGHKS; CDR2 reads YYEKEE (reference sequence). This CDR3 region has 15 residues. V was clipped by 4 bases and J by 1 base, with 13 bases between them.

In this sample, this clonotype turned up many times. The CDR3 nucleotides read TGTGCCAGCAGCCCCACAGGGGCGGACAGGGCTACCTATGGCTACACCTTC. Its translation: CASSPTGADRATYGYTF. The genes are TRBV9 and TRBJ1-2; 8 nucleotides agree with TRBD1. CDR1 and CDR2 from the germline V gene are SGDLS and YYNGEE. The CDR3 is made up of 17 amino acids. Trimming at V came to 4 bases and at J to 4 bases, leaving 15 bases not matched to a gene.

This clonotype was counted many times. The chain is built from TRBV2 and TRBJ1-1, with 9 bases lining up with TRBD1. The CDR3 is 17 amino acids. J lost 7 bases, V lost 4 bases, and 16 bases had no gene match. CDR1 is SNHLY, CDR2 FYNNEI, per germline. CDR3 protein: CASSVNRDRALSREAFF. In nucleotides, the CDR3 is TGTGCCAGCAGTGTAAATCGGGACAGGGCGCTGTCACGTGAAGCTTTCTTT.